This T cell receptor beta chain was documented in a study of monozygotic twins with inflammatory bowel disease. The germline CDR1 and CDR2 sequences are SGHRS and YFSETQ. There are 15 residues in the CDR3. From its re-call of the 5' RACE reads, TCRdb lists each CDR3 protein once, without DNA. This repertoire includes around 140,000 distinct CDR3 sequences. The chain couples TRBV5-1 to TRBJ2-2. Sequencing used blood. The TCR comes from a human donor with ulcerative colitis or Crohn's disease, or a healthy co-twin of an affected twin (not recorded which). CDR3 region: CASRLPSGNTGELFF.